This section outlines one T cell receptor beta chain sequence together with its context. It has no known antigen specificity. With a much larger clone just one base away, this may be a read error. The trial excluded patients who had a history of autoimmune disease or who were on systemic immunosuppression. Peripheral blood for TCR sequencing was collected from all dose cohorts at baseline, on cycle 4 day 1, and on cycle 7 day 1. Samples came from an open-label, multicenter, first-in-human phase I dose-escalation trial of ivuxolimab. Adults with locally advanced or metastatic melanoma, renal cell, hepatocellular, or head and neck squamous cell carcinoma were enrolled in the trial. Before TCR sequencing, CD4+ and CD8+ T cells were separately sorted from peripheral blood. Genomic DNA was extracted from sorted cells for sequencing of the TCRbeta CDR3 region. The immunoSEQ Assay was used to sequence the TCRbeta CDR3 regions. The clones in this table, taken by TCRdb from immuneACCESS, are in-frame only. Not every clone is retained; where verified, under half of the shortfall comes from an unresolved V gene, and the cause of the rest is unknown. For this sample there are over 80,000 clones; about four fifths appear just once. The ten largest clones represent about 5.5% of the sample.

The data stem from a study of OX40 agonist ivuxolimab in advanced cancers. Context from the whole study: Ivuxolimab, which targeted the costimulatory receptor OX40 (CD134), was an agonistic, fully human IgG2 monoclonal antibody. A male proportion of roughly 80% and a mean age of approximately 61 years, ranging from roughly 23 to 85, were recorded for the dose-escalation cohort. Intravenous ivuxolimab was administered to patients every 2 weeks at six dose levels: 0.01, 0.1, 0.3, 1.5, 3 and 10 mg/kg. The purpose of peripheral TCRbeta sequencing was to test whether ivuxolimab changed TCR sequence diversity and led to clonal T-cell expansion. The paper reports the monotherapy dose-escalation portion (N of about 54 patients) of the phase I ivuxolimab trial. Partial responses were achieved by three dose-escalation patients, of whom one had hepatocellular carcinoma and two had cutaneous melanoma. Of the approximately 53 patients in dose escalation, 19 had hepatocellular carcinoma, some 15 had melanoma, 9 had renal cell carcinoma and 9 had head and neck cancer. Patients were allowed to have had prior anti-PD-1, anti-PD-L1 or anti-CTLA-4 therapy, and 30% to 50% of the dose-escalation patients had previously received checkpoint inhibitors.

The CDR3 goes from the cysteine to the phenylalanine over 13 residues. Of the read, only the CDR3 DNA is kept; its 39 bases are in frame from base 1. The germline V gene (reference sequence) provides CDR1 MNHEY and CDR2 SMNVEV. At the junction V is shortened by 0 bases and J by 3 bases, with 6 bases in between. Summary of the overall study and its limitations: In partial responders in the 0.1-3.0 mg/kg groups, normalized peripheral clonal expansion was found to be among the lowest, especially among CD8+ T cells. The antigen specificity of the peripheral T cells that underwent clonal expansion was not determined. Clonal expansion of both CD4+ and CD8+ blood T cells was observed from baseline to week 6 at doses 0.1 to 3.0 mg/kg. Low levels of normalized T-cell clonal expansion were also seen in some nonresponding patients. After ivuxolimab, expanded clones were on average more numerous among CD8+ T cells than among CD4+ T cells.

The sequence came from an adult with an advanced solid tumor such as melanoma, head and neck, liver or kidney cancer. The sequenced sample was CD4+ or CD8+ T cells sorted from blood, obtained in a trial of the OX40 agonist ivuxolimab. The chain was built from TRBV27 and TRBJ2-7, with the D segment identity uncertain. The CDR3 sequence is CASSLSLGYEQYF. The sequence in DNA is TGTGCCAGCAGTTTATCGCTGGGCTACGAGCAGTACTTC.